These 25 T cell receptor beta chains came from one sample sequenced in a study of blood T cell repertoires in COVID-19 (dated by TCRdb to about 2020). To prepare the library, the immunoSEQ multiplex PCR assay was applied. TCRdb took over this immuneACCESS table, retaining in-frame rearrangements with V and J assigned. Such tables are incomplete; in checked studies, under half of the missing clones stem from an unresolved V gene, and the remainder is unexplained. In this sample the table shows a few hundred thousand clones, 80% to 90% of which occur a single time. Jointly, the top ten make up 6.6% of the sample. Sequencing was done on a sample of PBMCs or T cells enriched from blood (not recorded which). All receptors come from a woman in her 50s who had been exposed to COVID-19.

The rearrangement joins TRBV10-3 to TRBJ1-4, with D unresolved. CDR3 length equals 16 residues. The germline V gene encodes CDR1 ENHRY and CDR2 SYGVKD. Trimming removed 1 base at V and 7 bases at J, with 16 bases between. CDR3 in DNA: TGTGCCATCAGTGAGTGGTCGGCCGAGGAGAGTGAAAAACTGTTTTTT. As protein: CAISEWSAEESEKLFF.

J is TRBJ1-1 and V is TRBV9; D is undetermined. CDR1 SGDLS and CDR2 YYNGEE come from the germline V gene. The CDR3 length is 13 residues. V was clipped by 3 bases and J by 6 bases, with 12 bases between them. CDR3 residues: CASSGPRRAEAFF. The CDR3 nucleotides read TGTGCCAGCAGCGGGCCCCGGAGGGCTGAAGCTTTCTTT.

The chain combines TRBV6-2 or TRBV6-3 with TRBJ1-2; D call uncertain. This CDR3 contains 13 residues. V lost 0 bases and J 8 bases, leaving 10 bases between the germline ends. The germline gives CDR1 MNHEY, CDR2 SVGEGT. The CDR3 reads CASSYSLLSGYTF. The CDR3 coding sequence is TGTGCCAGCAGTTACTCGCTGCTTAGCGGCTACACCTTC.

The chain joins TRBV14 to TRBJ1-2; D gene uncertain. The CDR3 covers 13 residues. V gave up 0 bases and J gave up 5 bases, with 7 bases separating them. CDR1 and CDR2 (germline): SGHDN, FVKESK. For the CDR3, the DNA is TGTGCCAGCAGCCAAGATCGAGGGTATGGCTACACCTTC. Its protein is CASSQDRGYGYTF.

The V call is TRBV11-1, the J call TRBJ2-1, with TRBD1 matching 10 bases. CDR1 SGHAT and CDR2 FQDESV come from the germline V gene (reference sequence). V shed 5 bases, J shed 7 bases, and the junction held 11 bases outside the gene matches. This CDR3 contains 16 residues. CDR3 protein: CASSTYRGQGMNEQFF. The CDR3 nucleotides read TGTGCCAGCAGCACCTATAGGGGACAGGGGATGAATGAGCAGTTCTTC.

The CDR3 nucleotides read TGTGCCAGCAGTGAAGAAAGGGGGGAAAAACTGTTTTTT. Protein product: CASSEERGEKLFF. The chain combines TRBV6-1 with TRBJ1-4; TRBD1 is a possible D gene (6 bases). CDR1 and CDR2 (germline): MNHNS, SASEGT. The CDR3 contains 13 residues. V gave up 1 base and J gave up 8 bases, with 8 bases separating them.

The genes are TRBV28 and TRBJ1-3; TRBD1 aligns across 7 bases. The CDR3 runs to 17 residues. From germline, CDR1 is MDHEN and CDR2 SYDVKM. Unmatched junction bases numbered 10, after V lost 5 bases and J lost 0 bases. CDR3 loop: CASSTMSGGVSGNTIYF. The CDR3 DNA follows: TGTGCCAGCAGTACAATGTCAGGGGGAGTCTCTGGAAACACCATATATTTT.

A single count supports this clone. This sequence joins TRBV5-4 and TRBJ2-7; D unresolved. The ends were cut back, 5 bases at V and 2 bases at J, with 14 bases in the middle. CDR1 is SGHNT, CDR2 YYREEE, per germline (reference sequence). The CDR3 is 14 amino acids. The CDR3 sequence is CASRRYRDAYEQYF. The CDR3, as DNA: TGTGCCAGCAGGAGATATAGAGATGCCTACGAGCAGTACTTC. Drawing the rest from reference TRBV5-4 and TRBJ2-7, the complete variable domain is ETGVTQSPTHLIKTRGQQVTLRCSSQSGHNTVSWYQQALGQGPQFIFQYYREEENGRGNFPPRFSGLQFPNYSSELNVNALELDDSALYLCASRRYRDAYEQYFGPGTRLTVT.

The table lists this clone with a count of one. The V call is TRBV6-5, the J call TRBJ1-1; the D gene is possibly TRBD1 (6 bases). CDR3 length: 15 amino acids. The V and J ends lost 7 bases and 5 bases respectively, with 20 bases between them. Germline lookup yields CDR1 MNHEY and CDR2 SVGAGI. CDR3 amino acids: CASKTSAGTLTEAFF. In DNA form, the CDR3 reads TGTGCCAGCAAAACTTCTGCCGGGACACTTACTGAAGCTTTCTTT.

The chain joins TRBV4-3 to TRBJ2-3, with no clear D. From germline, CDR1 is LGHNA and CDR2 YSLEER. This CDR3 has 15 amino acids. V was clipped by 0 bases and J by 6 bases, with 13 bases between them. The CDR3 is CASSQDPGQADTQYF. The CDR3, as DNA: TGCGCCAGCAGCCAAGATCCTGGCCAGGCGGATACGCAGTATTTT.

The chain links TRBV7-3 to TRBJ1-1; 7 bases map to TRBD1. V shed 5 bases, J shed 4 bases, and the junction held 7 bases outside the gene matches. Germline V lookup: CDR1 SGHTA, CDR2 FQGTGA. The CDR3 totals 14 residues. The CDR3 nucleotides are TGTGCCAGCAGCCCGACAGGGTCAAGCACTGAAGCTTTCTTT. Protein: CASSPTGSSTEAFF.

The chain recombines TRBV27 with TRBJ2-3; 7 positions match TRBD2. This CDR3 region has 16 residues. V was pared by 6 bases and J by 6 bases, with 15 bases of the junction left unmatched. From germline, CDR1 is MNHEY and CDR2 SMNVEV (reference sequence). The CDR3 nucleotides read TGTGCCAGCAGCCTAATAGGGGCGGGGGTGGGGGATACGCAGTATTTT. This translates into CASSLIGAGVGDTQYF.

This chain connects TRBV7-2 to TRBJ1-2; D unclear. The V gene lost 5 bases and the J gene lost 2 bases, with 9 bases spanning the gap. The germline CDR1 and CDR2 sequences are SGHTA and FQGNSA. The CDR3 covers 13 residues. CDR3 protein: CASSQQPNYGYTF. DNA of the CDR3: TGTGCCAGCAGCCAACAGCCCAACTATGGCTACACCTTC.

The chain is built from TRBV2 and TRBJ1-4; tentatively, D is TRBD1 (6 bases). CDR3 size: 12 residues. V gave up 8 bases and J gave up 8 bases, with 12 bases separating them. The germline gives CDR1 SNHLY, CDR2 FYNNEI. In DNA, the CDR3 is TGTGCCAGCGGAGGAGACAGGGAAAAACTGTTTTTT. It encodes CASGGDREKLFF.

This sequence joins TRBV19 and TRBJ2-1, with 8 bases matching TRBD2. The CDR3 is 14 amino acids. The V gene end was trimmed by 1 base and the J gene end by 7 bases; junction bases not matched to a gene: 3. The germline gives CDR1 LNHDA, CDR2 SQIVND (reference sequence). The DNA for the CDR3 is TGTGCCAGTAGTATAGTACTAGCGGCTAATGAGCAGTTCTTC. This translates into CASSIVLAANEQFF.

V and J are TRBV6-5 and TRBJ1-5, with unresolved D. Trimming left V 6 bases short and J 1 base short, with 13 bases between. The CDR3 contains 15 residues. Per the germline V gene, CDR1 is MNHEY and CDR2 is SVGAGI. DNA of the CDR3: TGTGCCAGCAGGCTCAGACTTACGAGCAATCAGCCCCAGCATTTT. It yields the protein CASRLRLTSNQPQHF.

V gene TRBV2 combines with J gene TRBJ1-1, with unresolved D. V shed 5 bases and J shed 7 bases, with 8 bases lying between them. There are 11 residues in the CDR3. Germline lookup yields CDR1 SNHLY and CDR2 FYNNEI. Written as DNA, the CDR3 is TGTGCCAGCAGTTCGAACTATGAAGCTTTCTTT. Its translation is CASSSNYEAFF.

The chain joins TRBV21-1 to TRBJ2-5; the DNA was not compared with TRBD1, the D call given in the table. TRBV21-1 is a pseudogene locus. This CDR3 spans 15 amino acids. CDR3 sequence: CASSNFRDRQETQYF. As DNA, the CDR3 is TGTGCCAGCAGCAACTTCCGGGACAGACAAGAGACCCAGTACTTC.

The V and J genes are TRBV5-1 and TRBJ1-1; tentatively, D is TRBD1 (5 bases). Trimming shortened V by 8 bases and J by 7 bases, and 12 bases separated the two germline ends. The CDR3 is made up of 11 amino acids. The V gene's germline CDR1 is SGHRS and CDR2 YFSETQ. The CDR3 is CASLWGGEAFF. The DNA for the CDR3 is TGCGCCAGTCTCTGGGGGGGTGAAGCTTTCTTT.

The chain combines TRBV10-3 with TRBJ2-7; D is perhaps TRBD1 (6 bases). CDR3 length: 14 amino acids. V dropped 5 bases and J dropped 4 bases, with 15 bases sitting between them. Germline CDR1 reads ENHRY; CDR2 reads SYGVKD. CDR3 in DNA: TGTGCCATCAGTCTAACTTTACAGGGATACGAGCAGTACTTC. Its translation: CAISLTLQGYEQYF.

The chain recombines TRBV5-5 with TRBJ1-1; the D is unclear. The CDR3 is made up of 12 amino acids. Trimming removed 3 bases at V and 5 bases at J, with 8 bases between. Germline V gene data show CDR1 as SGHKS and CDR2 as YYEKEE (reference sequence). Here the CDR3 reads CASSSGVTEAFF. As DNA, the CDR3 is TGTGCCAGCAGCTCCGGGGTGACTGAAGCTTTCTTT.

The V call is TRBV18, the J call TRBJ2-1, with a tentative D call TRBD2 (7 bases). The CDR3 loop spans 14 amino acids. The ends were cut back, 6 bases at V and 8 bases at J, with 17 bases in the middle. CDR1 is KGHSH, CDR2 LQKENI, per germline. DNA of the CDR3: TGTGCCAGCTCCAAAGGGGGGGCCACGGATGAGCAGTTCTTC. Its protein is CASSKGGATDEQFF.

The rearrangement uses TRBV29-1 and TRBJ1-2; D perhaps matches TRBD1 (5 bases). The CDR3 extends over 15 amino acids. Trimming pared 3 bases from V and 6 bases from J, leaving 20 bases between. Germline CDR1 SQVTM, CDR2 ANQGSEA. CDR3 in amino acids: CSVDERWGRNNGYTF. The CDR3 DNA sequence: TGCAGCGTTGATGAGAGGTGGGGCCGAAATAATGGCTACACCTTC.

The V call is TRBV3-1 (or the pseudogene TRBV3-2), the J call TRBJ1-2, with no clear D. The CDR3 is 15 amino acids. V dropped 4 bases and J dropped 6 bases, with 18 bases sitting between them. Per the germline V gene, CDR1 is LGHDT and CDR2 is YNNKEL (reference sequence). As DNA, the CDR3 is TGTGCCAGCAGCCGTTTCGGGAACCCTTCCAATGGCTACACCTTC. It specifies CASSRFGNPSNGYTF.

The chain recombines TRBV28 with TRBJ1-4, with D maybe TRBD1 (5 bases). V was pared by 3 bases and J by 5 bases, with 13 bases between. Germline V gene data show CDR1 as MDHEN and CDR2 as SYDVKM. The CDR3 loop spans 15 amino acids. The CDR3 loop reads CASSFAGVWNEKLFF. For the CDR3, the DNA is TGTGCCAGCAGTTTCGCGGGGGTATGGAATGAAAAACTGTTTTTT.